A selection of T cell receptor beta chains follows, all from one sample in a study of T cell changes during pregnancy in multiple sclerosis. TCRdb's copy holds only in-frame clones and misses some; the assay was immunoSEQ multiplex PCR. This sample carries tens of thousands of clones, over 90% of them seen once, and the ten largest clones take about 2.8%. Here the sequenced sample was CD8+ T cells from peripheral blood mononuclear cells, taken in the third trimester of pregnancy. Source of these receptors: a female donor with multiple sclerosis, enrolled in a pregnancy study. Both conserved end residues are part of each CDR3.

TRBV5-1 | CASITAGGRRTGELFF
TRBV5-4 | CASSLLGADTEAFF
TRBV4-2 | CASSQDPSLAGGTYEQYF
TRBV23-1 | CAQDGSYLYYHYGYTF
TRBV4-1 | CASSLPGTGGSGELFF
TRBV5-1 | CASSLVSASNEQFF
TRBV7-9 | CASSRGGGYEQYF
TRBV10-3 | CAISDPGTSGYEQYF
TRBV6-4 | CASRAGTGDGYTF
TRBV9 | CASRSEYDYGYTF
TRBV6-1 | CASSEGLAGGTREQYF
TRBV9 | CASSAMGLAGGDTQYF
TRBV19 | CASSAFSGDWYGYTF
TRBV28 | CASSFRLRLAEWDYEQYF
TRBV6-4 | CASSGDRCPSWEQYF
TRBV19 | CASSILLGQHYEQYF
TRBV30 | CASHRGRSELNTEAFF
TRBV5-1 | CASSFRDSFEGDHGYTF
TRBV27 | CASTAPSTDTQYF
TRBV6-5 | CASSYSGDQPQHF